The 2 T cell receptor beta chains below were found in one sample sequenced in a study of shared clonotypes between healthy human individuals. The naive CD8 subset, CD45RO-negative cells positively selected for CCR7, excluded terminally differentiated effector memory CD45RA+ cells. Clones were read by immunoSEQ multiplex PCR, and TCRdb kept only the in-frame ones, dropping some. Among about 580,000 clones listed, about 98% were seen once. Sequencing used naive CD8+ T cells sorted from blood. Receptor source: a man aged 30-40 years in good health.

This rearrangement joins TRBV15 to TRBJ2-7; D is tentatively TRBD1 or TRBD2 (5 bases each). CDR1 and CDR2 from the germline V gene are LNHNV and YYDKDF (reference sequence). This CDR3 spans 14 amino acids. V lost 4 bases to trimming and J lost 4 bases, with 14 bases between them. CDR3 in DNA: TGTGCCACCAGCATGCGGACTGGGACGTACGAGCAGTACTTC. Translating gives CATSMRTGTYEQYF. The full variable domain, rest sourced from reference TRBV15 and TRBJ2-7, is DAMVIQNPRYQVTQFGKPVTLSCSQTLNHNVMYWYQQKSSQAPKLLFHYYDKDFNNEADTPDNFQSRRPNTSFCFLDIRSPGLGDTAMYLCATSMRTGTYEQYFGPGTRLTVT.

The V and J genes are TRBV4-3 and TRBJ1-5; D is unclear. The CDR3 extends over 15 amino acids. Trimming left V 0 bases short and J 7 bases short, with 13 bases between. Germline CDR1 LGHNA, CDR2 YSLEER. The DNA of the CDR3 is TGCGCCAGCAGCCAAGAAGTAGTACGGGGACAGCCCCAGCATTTT. Translation: CASSQEVVRGQPQHF.